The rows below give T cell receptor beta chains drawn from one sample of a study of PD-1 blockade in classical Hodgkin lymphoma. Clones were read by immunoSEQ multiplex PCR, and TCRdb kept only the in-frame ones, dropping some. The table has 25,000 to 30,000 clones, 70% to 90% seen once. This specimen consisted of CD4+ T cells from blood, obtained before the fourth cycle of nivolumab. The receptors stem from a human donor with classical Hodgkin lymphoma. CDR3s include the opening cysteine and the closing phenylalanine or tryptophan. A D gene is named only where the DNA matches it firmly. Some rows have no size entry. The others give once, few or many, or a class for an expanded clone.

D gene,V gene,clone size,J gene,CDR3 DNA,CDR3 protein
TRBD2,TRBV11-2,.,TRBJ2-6,TGTGCCAGCAGCCCTCGGGAGGCTGGGGCCAACGTCCTGACTTTC,CASSPREAGANVLTF
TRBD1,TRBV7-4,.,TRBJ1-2,TGTGCCAGCAAACCCGTATCAGGGGGCGATGGCTACACCTTC,CASKPVSGGDGYTF
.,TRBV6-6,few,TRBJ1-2,TGTGCCAGCGTAAGCCCCTATGGCTACACCTTC,CASVSPYGYTF
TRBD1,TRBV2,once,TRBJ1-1,TGTGCCAGCAGTGAAACCGGGACAGGGGATCCTGAAGCTTTCTTT,CASSETGTGDPEAFF
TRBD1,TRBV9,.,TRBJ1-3,TGTGCCAGCAGCGCGCAGGGACAGGCTATCTCTGGAAACACCATATATTTT,CASSAQGQAISGNTIYF
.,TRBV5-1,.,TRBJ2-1,TGCGCCAGCAGCCCCGGTGGGACCTTATACAATGAGCAGTTCTTC,CASSPGGTLYNEQFF
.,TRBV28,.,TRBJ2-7,TGTGCCAGCAGTCCCCGCAGGGAACACGAGCAGTACTTC,CASSPRREHEQYF
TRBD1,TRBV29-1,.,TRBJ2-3,TGCAGCGTTGAGCAGACAGGGTACGGGACAGATACGCAGTATTTT,CSVEQTGYGTDTQYF
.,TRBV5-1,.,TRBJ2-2,TGCGCCAGCAGCCCCGACCTGTTAATCGCGAACACCGGGGAGCTGTTTTTT,CASSPDLLIANTGELFF
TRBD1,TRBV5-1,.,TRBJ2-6,TGCGCCAGCAGCTTCGGGACAGGGGGATCCTCTGGGGCCAACGTCCTGACTTTC,CASSFGTGGSSGANVLTF
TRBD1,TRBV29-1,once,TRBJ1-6,TGCAGCGTTGAAGATCCATGGTCCCCAGGGGGCTATAATTCACCCCTCCACTTT,CSVEDPWSPGGYNSPLHF
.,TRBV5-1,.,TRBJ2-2,TGCGCCAGCAGCTCCGGACAGCCGAACACCGGGGAGCTGTTTTTT,CASSSGQPNTGELFF
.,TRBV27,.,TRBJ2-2,TGTGCCAGCACCGCGGGATATCGGACCGGGGAGCTGTTTTTT,CASTAGYRTGELFF
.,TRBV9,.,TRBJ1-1,TGTGCCAGCAGCGCCGGGGCAGGGGCTCTCGCTGAAGCTTTCTTT,CASSAGAGALAEAFF
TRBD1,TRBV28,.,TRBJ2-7,TGTGCCAGCACCCGAGGGCAGGGGGCAGATGAGCAGTACTTC,CASTRGQGADEQYF
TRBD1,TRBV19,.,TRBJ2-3,TGTGCCAGTAGTAAGGGGGACAGGGGCACAGATACGCAGTATTTT,CASSKGDRGTDTQYF
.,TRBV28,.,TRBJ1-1,TGTGCCACCACAAAGAACACTGAAGCTTTCTTT,CATTKNTEAFF
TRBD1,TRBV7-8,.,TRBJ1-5,TGTGCCAGCAGCTTAGCGGGACAGATTAGCAATCAGCCCCAGCATTTT,CASSLAGQISNQPQHF
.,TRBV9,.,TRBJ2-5,TGTGCCAGCAGCTCGGGAATCCAAGAGACCCAGTACTTC,CASSSGIQETQYF
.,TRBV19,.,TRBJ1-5,TGTGCCAGTAGTACCGACAGGTTCAATCAGCCCCAGCATTTT,CASSTDRFNQPQHF
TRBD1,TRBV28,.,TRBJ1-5,TGTGCCAGCACTCTATCAGGGGGTCGCAATCAGCCCCAGCATTTT,CASTLSGGRNQPQHF
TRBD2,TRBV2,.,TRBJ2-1,TGTGCCAGCAGTGAACGTGCGGGGGGCTCCTACAATGAGCAGTTCTTC,CASSERAGGSYNEQFF
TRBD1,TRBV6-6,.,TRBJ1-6,TGTGCCAGCAGTCGCCGGACAGGGGGCGATTTCCCACCCCTCCACTTT,CASSRRTGGDFPPLHF
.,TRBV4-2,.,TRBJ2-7,TGTGCCAGCAGCCAAGATATCCGGGACGTCTACGAGCAGTACTTC,CASSQDIRDVYEQYF
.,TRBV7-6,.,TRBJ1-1,TGTGCCACCGGCCCAACAGTGATGAACACTGAAGCTTTCTTT,CATGPTVMNTEAFF
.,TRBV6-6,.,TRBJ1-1,TGTGCCAGCAGCCCCGCAGGTAACACTGAAGCTTTCTTT,CASSPAGNTEAFF